The 14 T cell receptor beta chains listed next were all sequenced from one sample in a study of shared clonotypes between healthy human individuals (TCRdb year 2020). The protocol used for the library was the immunoSEQ multiplex PCR assay. Imported from immuneACCESS, the table was reduced by TCRdb to in-frame sequences with V and J called. These copies leave out some clones; in studies compared against another copy, an unresolved V gene accounts for under half, and the cause of the remainder is not known. A total of 950,000 to 1,100,000 clones appear in this sample, about 70% of them only once. The ten largest account for nearly 1.5% of the sample. Sequenced sample: memory CD4+ T cells sorted from blood. According to the study, the label for this sample's cell subset or site signals: CD45RA-negative fraction. These receptors were taken from a man between 18 and 29 years old in good health.

V gene TRBV5-1 combines with J gene TRBJ2-7, with a weak D call TRBD2 (7 bases). Germline CDR1 SGHRS, CDR2 YFSETQ. Deletions cut 0 bases from V and 3 bases from J, with 10 bases between. This CDR3 contains 14 residues. CDR3 region: CASSLGEGVYEQYF. The CDR3 nucleotides read TGCGCCAGCAGCTTGGGGGAGGGGGTCTACGAGCAGTACTTC.

The J gene is TRBJ2-7, the V gene TRBV2; 10 nucleotides agree with TRBD2. With V trimmed by 5 bases and J by 3 bases, 7 bases remained unmatched. The CDR3 covers 15 residues. Germline V CDR1 and CDR2: SNHLY, FYNNEI. The CDR3 DNA reads as TGTGCCAGCAGTCCCTATAGCGGGGGGAACTACGAGCAGTACTTC. It codes for CASSPYSGGNYEQYF.

The J gene is TRBJ1-4, the V gene TRBV5-1; possible D gene TRBD1, 6 bases. The CDR3 totals 15 residues. V lost 0 bases and J 7 bases, leaving 13 bases between the germline ends. Germline values: CDR1 SGHRS, CDR2 YFSETQ. The CDR3 DNA sequence: TGCGCCAGCAGCTTGGCTGGGGGCGGGAGTGAAAAACTGTTTTTT. This gives the protein CASSLAGGGSEKLFF.

This clone was picked up one time. J is TRBJ1-6 and V is TRBV27; 10 bases map to TRBD1. CDR3 length: 15 amino acids. CDR1 and CDR2 (germline): MNHEY, SMNVEV (reference sequence). Unmatched junction bases numbered 8, after V lost 6 bases and J lost 9 bases. CDR3: CASRTTGGYSSPLHF. The CDR3 DNA reads as TGTGCCAGCAGAACGACAGGGGGCTACAGTTCACCCCTCCACTTT.

This chain connects TRBV29-1 to TRBJ2-7, with D perhaps matching TRBD1 (5 bases). This CDR3 contains 12 residues. The germline gives CDR1 SQVTM, CDR2 ANQGSEA. V lost 0 bases to trimming and J lost 3 bases, with 6 bases between them. CDR3 sequence reads: CSVEDRVYEQYF. DNA of the CDR3: TGCAGCGTTGAAGACAGGGTCTACGAGCAGTACTTC.

The chain uses TRBV5-1 and TRBJ2-2; D gene ambiguous. Trimming shortened V by 0 bases and J by 6 bases, and 12 bases separated the two germline ends. CDR1 is SGHRS and CDR2 is YFSETQ in the germline V gene. This CDR3 is 15 amino acids long. CDR3 residues: CASSLDVDLAGELFF. As DNA, the CDR3 is TGCGCCAGCAGCTTGGACGTGGACCTCGCCGGGGAGCTGTTTTTT.

This chain connects TRBV2 to TRBJ1-2, with TRBD1 matching over 7 bases. Per germline, CDR1 SNHLY and CDR2 FYNNEI. The trim removed 6 bases at V and 2 bases at J, leaving 6 bases unmatched. The length of the CDR3 is 14 residues. This CDR3 is CASRRGQLNYGYTF. As DNA, the CDR3 is TGTGCCAGCAGGCGGGGACAGCTAAACTATGGCTACACCTTC.

V usage is TRBV30 and J usage is TRBJ2-5; D may be TRBD2 (7 bases). The CDR3 contains 15 residues. The germline V and J ends were trimmed by 2 bases and 0 bases, with 13 bases remaining between them. The V gene's germline CDR1 is GTSNPN and CDR2 SVGIG (reference sequence). CDR3 DNA sequence: TGTGCCTGGAGTTTCGGGGGGCTGGACCAAGAGACCCAGTACTTC. It is translated as CAWSFGGLDQETQYF. The complete variable domain, with remaining parts taken from reference TRBV30 and TRBJ2-5, reads SQTIHQWPATLVQPVGSPLSLECTVEGTSNPNLYWYRQAAGRGLQLLFYSVGIGQISSEVPQNLSASRPQDRQFILSSKKLLLSDSGFYLCAWSFGGLDQETQYFGPGTRLLVL.

This chain links TRBV10-3 with TRBJ1-3; no clear D gene. Trimming left V 11 bases short and J 2 bases short, with 28 bases between. Germline-derived CDR1 and CDR2 are ENHRY and SYGVKD. The CDR3 spans 18 residues. The CDR3 nucleotides read TGTGCCGAGGCCCCCGAGGAAGGATTACCACGAACTGGAAACACCATATATTTT. Translating gives CAEAPEEGLPRTGNTIYF.

This clone has just one count. The chain is built from TRBV18 and TRBJ2-1; D is possibly TRBD1 (5 bases). V shed 3 bases and J shed 0 bases, with 9 bases lying between them. CDR1 is KGHSH and CDR2 is LQKENI in the germline V gene. The CDR3 consists of 15 residues. The chain's CDR3 is CASSPSGRSYNEQFF. Written as DNA, the CDR3 is TGTGCCAGCTCACCGTCAGGGCGCTCCTACAATGAGCAGTTCTTC. Based on the CDR3 plus reference TRBV18 and TRBJ2-1, the full variable domain is NAGVMQNPRHLVRRRGQEARLRCSPMKGHSHVYWYRQLPEEGLKFMVYLQKENIIDESGMPKERFSAEFPKEGPSILRIQQVVRGDSAAYFCASSPSGRSYNEQFFGPGTRLTVL.

The rearrangement links TRBV29-1 to TRBJ1-4, with 7 positions matching TRBD1. This CDR3 has 14 residues. Trimming removed 3 bases from V and 7 bases from J; junction bases left unmatched: 8. Germline values: CDR1 SQVTM, CDR2 ANQGSEA. The CDR3 protein is CSVDEGAAGEKLFF. Written as DNA, the CDR3 is TGCAGCGTTGACGAGGGGGCCGCGGGTGAAAAACTGTTTTTT.

The CDR3 DNA reads as TGTGCCAGCAGTAGGGGGCAGTCCCGGAGGACCGGGGAGCTGTTTTTT. This gives the protein CASSRGQSRRTGELFF. The chain links TRBV28 to TRBJ2-2, with TRBD1 matching over 7 bases. The CDR3 has 16 residues. Trimming removed 5 bases from V and 5 bases from J; junction bases left unmatched: 11. CDR1 is MDHEN, CDR2 SYDVKM, per germline.

The genes are TRBV28 and TRBJ1-1, with D possibly matching TRBD1 (5 bases). In germline, CDR1 is MDHEN, CDR2 SYDVKM. The V end lost 8 bases, the J end lost 10 bases, and 14 bases lay between the germline ends. This CDR3 is 11 amino acids long. CDR3 in DNA: TGTGCCAGCGGTGACAGTCTCATAGCTTTCTTT. This encodes CASGDSLIAFF.

This clone appeared a few times. The chain is built from TRBV6-1 and TRBJ1-1; D unresolved. The CDR3 loop spans 14 amino acids. V lost 2 bases, J lost 7 bases, and 14 bases lay in between. Per the germline V gene, CDR1 is MNHNS and CDR2 is SASEGT. Written as DNA, the CDR3 is TGTGCCAGCAGTGAATCGGGAAGACGGTATGAAGCTTTCTTT. As protein: CASSESGRRYEAFF.